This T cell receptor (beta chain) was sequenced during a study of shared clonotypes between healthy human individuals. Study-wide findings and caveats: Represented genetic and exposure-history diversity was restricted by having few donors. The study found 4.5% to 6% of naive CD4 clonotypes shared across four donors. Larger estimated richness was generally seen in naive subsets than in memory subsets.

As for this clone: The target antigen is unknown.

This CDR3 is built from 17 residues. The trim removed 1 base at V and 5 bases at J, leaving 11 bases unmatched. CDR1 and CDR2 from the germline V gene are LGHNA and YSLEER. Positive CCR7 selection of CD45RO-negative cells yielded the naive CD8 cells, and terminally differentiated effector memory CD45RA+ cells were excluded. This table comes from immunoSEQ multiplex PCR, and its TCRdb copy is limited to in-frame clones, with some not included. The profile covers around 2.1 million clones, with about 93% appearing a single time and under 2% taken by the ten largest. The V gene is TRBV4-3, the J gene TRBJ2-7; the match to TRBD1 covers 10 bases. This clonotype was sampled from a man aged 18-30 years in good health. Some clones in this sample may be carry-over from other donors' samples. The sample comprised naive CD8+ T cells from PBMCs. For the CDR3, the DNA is TGCGCCAGCAGCCAAGGGACAGGGGGGTTAAAGTGGAACGAGCAGTACTTC. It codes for CASSQGTGGLKWNEQYF.